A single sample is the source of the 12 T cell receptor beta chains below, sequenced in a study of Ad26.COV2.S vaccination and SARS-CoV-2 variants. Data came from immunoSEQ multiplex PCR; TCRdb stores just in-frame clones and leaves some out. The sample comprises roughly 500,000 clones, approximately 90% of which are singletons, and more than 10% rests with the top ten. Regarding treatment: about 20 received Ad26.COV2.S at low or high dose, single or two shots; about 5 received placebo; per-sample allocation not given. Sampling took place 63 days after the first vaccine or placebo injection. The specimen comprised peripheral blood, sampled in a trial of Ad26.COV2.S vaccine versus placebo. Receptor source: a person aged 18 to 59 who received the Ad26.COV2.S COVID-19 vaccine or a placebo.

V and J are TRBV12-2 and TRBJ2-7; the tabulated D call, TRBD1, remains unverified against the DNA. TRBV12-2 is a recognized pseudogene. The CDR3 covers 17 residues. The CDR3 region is CASRWPIQGVSPYEQYF. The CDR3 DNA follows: TGTGCAAGTCGCTGGCCGATACAGGGGGTGTCGCCCTACGAGCAGTACTTC.

CDR3 bases: TGTGCCACCAGTGCTCCCCGGGGGACAGGGTCAGATACGCAGTATTTT. As protein: CATSAPRGTGSDTQYF. This chain uses TRBV24-1 with TRBJ2-3, with 9 bases fitting TRBD1. V lost 5 bases, J lost 4 bases, and 9 bases stayed unmatched. The germline V gene has CDR1 KGHDR and CDR2 SFDVKD. The CDR3 sequence is 16 residues long.

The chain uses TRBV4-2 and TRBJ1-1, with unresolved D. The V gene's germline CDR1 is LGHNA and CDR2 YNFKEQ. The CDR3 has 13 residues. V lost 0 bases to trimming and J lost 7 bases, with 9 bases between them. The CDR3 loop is CASSQDRWLEAFF. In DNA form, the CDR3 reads TGTGCCAGCAGCCAAGATAGGTGGCTTGAAGCTTTCTTT.

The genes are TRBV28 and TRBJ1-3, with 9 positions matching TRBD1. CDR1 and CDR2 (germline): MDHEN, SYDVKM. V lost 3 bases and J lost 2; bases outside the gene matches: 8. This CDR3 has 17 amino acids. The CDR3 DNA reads TGTGCCAGCAGTTTTTGGAAAACAGGGGGCACTGGAAACACCATATATTTT. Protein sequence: CASSFWKTGGTGNTIYF.

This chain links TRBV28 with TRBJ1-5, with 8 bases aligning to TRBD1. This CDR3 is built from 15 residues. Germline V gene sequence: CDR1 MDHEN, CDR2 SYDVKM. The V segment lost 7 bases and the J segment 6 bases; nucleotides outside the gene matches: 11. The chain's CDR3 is CASNSGGAGGQPQHF. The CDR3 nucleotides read TGTGCCAGCAACTCAGGGGGCGCGGGAGGTCAGCCCCAGCATTTT.

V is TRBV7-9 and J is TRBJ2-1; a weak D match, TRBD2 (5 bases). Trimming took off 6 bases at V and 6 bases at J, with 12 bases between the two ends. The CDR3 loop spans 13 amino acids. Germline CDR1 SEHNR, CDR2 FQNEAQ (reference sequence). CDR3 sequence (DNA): TGTGCCAGCAGTCGGCCCGGGGTCAATGAGCAGTTCTTC. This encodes CASSRPGVNEQFF.

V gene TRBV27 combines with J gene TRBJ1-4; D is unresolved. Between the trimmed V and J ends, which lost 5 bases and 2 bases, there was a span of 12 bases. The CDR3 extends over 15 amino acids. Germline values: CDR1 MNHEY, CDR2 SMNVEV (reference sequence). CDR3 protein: CASSARLATNEKLFF. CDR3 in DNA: TGTGCCAGCAGTGCTCGACTTGCCACTAATGAAAAACTGTTTTTT.

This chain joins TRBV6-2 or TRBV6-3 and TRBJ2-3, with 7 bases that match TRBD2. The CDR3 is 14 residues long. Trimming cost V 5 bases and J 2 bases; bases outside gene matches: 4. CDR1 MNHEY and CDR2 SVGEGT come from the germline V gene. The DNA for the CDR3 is TGTGCCAGCAGTAGCGGGGTTCACACAGATACGCAGTATTTT. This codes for CASSSGVHTDTQYF.

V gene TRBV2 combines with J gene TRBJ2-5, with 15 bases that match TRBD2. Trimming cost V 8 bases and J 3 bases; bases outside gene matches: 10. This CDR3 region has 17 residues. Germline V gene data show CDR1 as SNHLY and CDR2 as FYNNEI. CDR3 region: CASLAQGLAGGEETQYF. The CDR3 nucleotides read TGTGCCAGCCTAGCACAGGGACTAGCGGGAGGAGAAGAGACCCAGTACTTC.

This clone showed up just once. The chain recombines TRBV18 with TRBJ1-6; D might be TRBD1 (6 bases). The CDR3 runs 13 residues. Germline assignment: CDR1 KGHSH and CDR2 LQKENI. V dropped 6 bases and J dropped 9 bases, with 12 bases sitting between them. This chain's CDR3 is CASSLGGVSPLHF. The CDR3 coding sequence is TGTGCCAGCTCCCTGGGGGGCGTTTCACCCCTCCACTTT.

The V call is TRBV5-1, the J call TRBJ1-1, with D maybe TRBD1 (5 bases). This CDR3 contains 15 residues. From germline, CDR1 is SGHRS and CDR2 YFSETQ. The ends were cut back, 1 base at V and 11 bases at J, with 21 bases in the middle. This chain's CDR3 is CASSLLLGAGEAAFF. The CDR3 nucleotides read TGCGCCAGCAGCTTGTTGCTCGGGGCAGGCGAGGCGGCTTTCTTT.

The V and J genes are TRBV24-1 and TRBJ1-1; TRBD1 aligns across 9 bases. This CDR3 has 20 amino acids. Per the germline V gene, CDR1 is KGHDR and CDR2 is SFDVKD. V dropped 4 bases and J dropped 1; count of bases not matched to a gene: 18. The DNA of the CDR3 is TGTGCCACCAGTGAGCCGACCCCACACGAACAACAGGGGGCGAACACTGAAGCTTTCTTT. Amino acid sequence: CATSEPTPHEQQGANTEAFF.